One and the same sample provided the 10 T cell receptor beta chains below, sequenced in a study of T cells in localized non-small cell lung cancer (dated by TCRdb to the early 2020s). Library preparation was by the immunoSEQ multiplex PCR assay. The table comes from immuneACCESS by way of TCRdb, which keeps in-frame sequences with V and J called. Part of the clones is missing from these tables; in studies checked, under half for an unresolved V gene and the rest for unknown reasons. Present in this sample are 45,000 to 65,000 clones, roughly 75% of which were seen just once. The ten largest clones take up about 4% of the sample. The material sequenced was PBMCs, taken before any cancer treatment. Receptor source: a woman aged 40 to 75 with stage II lung adenocarcinoma.

The chain recombines TRBV18 with TRBJ2-5, with 8 bases fitting TRBD1. Germline lookup yields CDR1 KGHSH and CDR2 LQKENI. The CDR3 consists of 14 residues. V trimming: 3 bases; J trimming: 5 bases; junction bases outside the gene matches: 5. As DNA, the CDR3 is TGTGCCAGCTCACCTAAGACAGGGGATGAGACCCAGTACTTC. Translated, it gives CASSPKTGDETQYF.

The J gene is TRBJ2-7, the V gene TRBV5-1; 7 nucleotides align to TRBD2. Germline CDR1 and CDR2: SGHRS and YFSETQ. The CDR3 covers 16 residues. V shed 5 bases and J 12 bases; nucleotides not matched to a gene: 23. The chain's CDR3 is CASRKGTGGILYEGYF. The CDR3 nucleotides are TGCGCCAGCAGAAAAGGAACGGGGGGTATCCTCTACGAGGGGTACTTC.

V gene TRBV18 combines with J gene TRBJ2-4, with 8 bases that match TRBD1. The CDR3 spans 16 residues. The V gene end was trimmed by 2 bases and the J gene end by 4 bases; junction bases not matched to a gene: 7. CDR1 and CDR2 from the germline V gene are KGHSH and LQKENI. For the CDR3, the DNA is TGTGCCAGCTCACCAAGGGCAGGGGGCCCTAAAAACATTCAGTACTTC. Its protein product is CASSPRAGGPKNIQYF.

This clone showed up just a few times. The genes are TRBV20-1 and TRBJ1-1; D possibly corresponds to TRBD1 (5 bases). V shed 2 bases and J shed 10 bases, with 11 bases lying between them. This CDR3 has 11 residues. Germline V lookup: CDR1 DFQATT, CDR2 SNEGSKA (reference sequence). CDR3 sequence (DNA): TGCAGTGCTAGATCCAGGGACGGAGCTTTCTTT. It yields the protein CSARSRDGAFF.

This clone has just a few counts. Other nucleotide sequences in the sample specify the same CDR3. This sequence joins TRBV4-1 and TRBJ2-2; TRBD2 might be the D (5 bases). This CDR3 region has 15 residues. Germline V CDR1 and CDR2: MGHRA, YSYEKL. Trimming shortened V by 7 bases and J by 2 bases, and 14 bases separated the two germline ends. CDR3 nucleotide sequence: TGCGCCAGCACCTCTGGAGGCACAAACACCGGGGAGCTGTTTTTT. This encodes CASTSGGTNTGELFF.

This chain connects TRBV7-9 to TRBJ1-2, with TRBD1 matching over 10 bases. CDR1 is SEHNR, CDR2 FQNEAQ, per germline (reference sequence). J lost 4 bases, V lost 1 base, and 6 bases had no gene match. The CDR3 extends over 16 amino acids. The CDR3 protein is CASSLGGDRGPYGYTF. CDR3 coding DNA: TGTGCCAGCAGCTTAGGAGGCGACAGGGGGCCCTATGGCTACACCTTC. Complete variable domain (other parts from reference TRBV7-9 and TRBJ1-2): DTGVSQNPRHKITKRGQNVTFRCDPISEHNRLYWYRQTLGQGPEFLTYFQNEAQLEKSRLLSDRFSAERPKGSFSTLEIQRTEQGDSAMYLCASSLGGDRGPYGYTFGSGTRLTVV.

This clone was seen just once. CDR3 nucleotides: TGTGCCAGTAGTATGGCTGAGGGCTCCTATAATTCACCCCTCCACTTT. Protein sequence: CASSMAEGSYNSPLHF. The rearrangement links TRBV19 to TRBJ1-6; D unclear. Trimming removed 3 bases at V and 0 bases at J, with 9 bases between. The CDR3 contains 16 residues. Germline loops: CDR1 LNHDA, CDR2 SQIVND (reference sequence).

This chain uses TRBV5-1 with TRBJ2-1; D unresolved. The CDR3 is 15 amino acids. Trimming stripped 0 bases from V and 0 bases from J, with 7 bases between. In germline, CDR1 is SGHRS, CDR2 YFSETQ. In DNA, the CDR3 is TGCGCCAGCAGCTTGGAGCCGAGCTCCTACAATGAGCAGTTCTTC. It encodes CASSLEPSSYNEQFF.

V and J are TRBV29-1 and TRBJ1-1; D may be TRBD1 (5 bases). The CDR3 contains 17 residues. V shed 0 bases and J shed 3 bases, with 20 bases lying between them. Germline CDR1 SQVTM, CDR2 ANQGSEA. Here the CDR3 reads CSVEEYGGETAHTEAFF. The DNA for the CDR3 is TGCAGCGTTGAAGAGTACGGGGGGGAGACGGCGCACACTGAAGCTTTCTTT. Full variable domain (missing parts from reference TRBV29-1 and TRBJ1-1): SAVISQKPSRDICQRGTSLTIQCQVDSQVTMMFWYRQQPGQSLTLIATANQGSEATYESGFVIDKFPISRPNLTFSTLTVSNMSPEDSSIYLCSVEEYGGETAHTEAFFGQGTRLTVV.

The genes are TRBV20-1 and TRBJ2-1; D ambiguous. Germline V gene lookup returns CDR1 DFQATT and CDR2 SNEGSKA (reference sequence). V lost 8 bases and J 6 bases, leaving 8 bases between the germline ends. This CDR3 is built from 10 residues. The CDR3 DNA is TGCAGTACCGATAGCAATGAGCAGTTCTTC. Encoded protein: CSTDSNEQFF.